These T cell receptor beta chains were read from a single sample in a study of cytomegalovirus exposure and HLA in healthy donors. Here immunoSEQ multiplex PCR was the method, and the copy in TCRdb shows in-frame clones only, minus some. The table shows some 150,000 clones, with 81% occurring only once. The specimen was PBMCs. Source of these receptors: a woman between 50 and 59 years old in good health and CMV-seronegative. The CDR3 runs from the conserved cysteine through the conserved F or W. Fields, in order: J gene, V gene, clone size, D gene, CDR3 protein, CDR3 DNA. D genes are given only for firm matches. Clone size is stated in some rows and not others, as once, few, many or a class when expanded.

J gene: TRBJ1-2; V gene: TRBV19; clone size: NA; D gene: TRBD1; CDR3 protein: CASSPRGQVYGYTF; CDR3 DNA: TGTGCCAGTAGTCCAAGGGGGCAGGTCTATGGCTACACCTTC
J gene: TRBJ2-7; V gene: TRBV5-6; clone size: NA; D gene: NA; CDR3 protein: CASSLNTGSKYF; CDR3 DNA: TGTGCCAGCAGCTTGAATACAGGTTCTAAGTACTTC
J gene: TRBJ1-4; V gene: TRBV28; clone size: NA; D gene: TRBD1; CDR3 protein: CAGGQALGEKLFF; CDR3 DNA: TGTGCCGGAGGACAGGCTTTAGGTGAAAAACTGTTTTTT
J gene: TRBJ1-5; V gene: TRBV7-9; clone size: NA; D gene: TRBD1; CDR3 protein: CASSHDRDINQPQHF; CDR3 DNA: TGTGCCAGCAGCCATGACAGGGACATTAATCAGCCCCAGCATTTT
J gene: TRBJ2-1; V gene: TRBV7-9; clone size: medium-sized; D gene: TRBD1; CDR3 protein: CASSPFPIQGSGEQFF; CDR3 DNA: TGTGCCAGCAGTCCATTCCCCATACAGGGGTCCGGGGAGCAGTTCTTC
J gene: TRBJ2-1; V gene: TRBV15; clone size: NA; D gene: NA; CDR3 protein: CATSPRGAYNEQFF; CDR3 DNA: TGTGCCACCAGCCCCAGGGGAGCCTACAATGAGCAGTTCTTC
J gene: TRBJ2-7; V gene: TRBV19; clone size: NA; D gene: NA; CDR3 protein: CASSQDSNSYEQYF; CDR3 DNA: TGTGCCAGTAGCCAGGACAGCAACTCCTACGAGCAGTACTTC
J gene: TRBJ1-2; V gene: TRBV7-2; clone size: NA; D gene: TRBD1; CDR3 protein: CASSRITQGDGYTF; CDR3 DNA: TGTGCCAGCAGCCGAATAACACAGGGGGATGGCTACACCTTC
J gene: TRBJ1-3; V gene: TRBV19; clone size: NA; D gene: NA; CDR3 protein: CASSSYAGSTIYF; CDR3 DNA: TGTGCCAGTAGCTCCTATGCGGGGTCTACCATATATTTT
J gene: TRBJ2-6; V gene: TRBV18; clone size: NA; D gene: NA; CDR3 protein: CASSLSNPHSSGANVLTF; CDR3 DNA: TGTGCCAGCTCACTAAGTAACCCTCATAGCTCTGGGGCCAACGTCCTGACTTTC
J gene: TRBJ1-2; V gene: TRBV30; clone size: NA; D gene: NA; CDR3 protein: CAGYPTGPGGYTF; CDR3 DNA: TGTGCCGGATACCCGACAGGCCCTGGAGGCTACACCTTC